This TCR beta chain comes out of a study of T cell repertoires in cytomegalovirus infection. In the study overall: Recently identified HLA-C-restricted CMV epitopes were used, and well-studied HLA-B-restricted CMV epitopes were used as well. TCR beta signatures that were public indicated CMV infection and matching HLA type.

TCRdb reprocessed the reads via MiXCR and lists one record per CDR3 protein. The sample lists approximately 910,000 distinct CDR3 sequences; approximately 31% were seen once. This clonotype was counted only a few times. Its antigen remains unknown. Study conclusions and caveats: CMV carriers having the relevant HLA were flagged by cumulative public TCR beta family frequency.

V was cut by 5 bases and J by 7 bases, with 29 bases left in between. The CDR3 spans 18 residues. The germline CDR1 and CDR2 sequences are SEHNR and FQNEAQ (reference sequence). The chain links TRBV7-9 to TRBJ1-1; TRBD1 might be the D (6 bases). The specimen comprised cultured CD8+ T cells from PBMCs, sampled from culture after CMV antigen stimulation. The TCR was taken from a human donor in good health (CMV status not recorded). Some clones in this sample may be carry-over from other donors' samples. CDR3 loop: CASSGLRGPGGPPGEAFF. In nucleotides, the CDR3 is TGTGCCAGCAGCGGTCTCAGGGGCCCCGGAGGGCCCCCGGGTGAAGCTTTCTTT.